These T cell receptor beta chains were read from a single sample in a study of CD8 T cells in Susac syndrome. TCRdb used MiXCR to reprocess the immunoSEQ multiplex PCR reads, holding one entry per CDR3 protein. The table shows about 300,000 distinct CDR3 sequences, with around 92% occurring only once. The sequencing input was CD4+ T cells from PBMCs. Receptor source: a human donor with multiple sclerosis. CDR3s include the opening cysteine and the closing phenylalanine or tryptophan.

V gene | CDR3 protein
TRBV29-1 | CSVENRVNQPQHF
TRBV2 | CASGVEVYGYTF
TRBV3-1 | CASSRGLAGADTQYF
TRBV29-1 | CSVVGLSEKLFF
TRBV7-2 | CASRDREGYNEQFF
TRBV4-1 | CASSHRSRDRAVGEQFF
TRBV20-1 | CSARSRTGGTYEQYF
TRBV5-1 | CASSSGGPGELFF
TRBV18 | CASSPEVHWNTEAFF
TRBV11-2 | CASSSSLEDTEAFF